This is a list of T cell receptor beta chains from one sample in a study of cytomegalovirus exposure and HLA in healthy donors. The assay was immunoSEQ multiplex PCR, and TCRdb's table has in-frame clones only and misses some. The sample contains over 100,000 clones, roughly three quarters of which appear only once. Sequenced sample: PBMCs. The receptors were gathered from a woman between 18 and 29 years old in good health and CMV-seropositive. The CDR3 runs from the conserved cysteine through the conserved F or W. D genes are given only for firm matches.

V: TRBV7-6; D: -; J: TRBJ2-3; DNA: TGTGCCAGCAGCCCGGACTACCGAGATACGCAGTATTTT; CDR3: CASSPDYRDTQYF
V: TRBV9; D: TRBD1; J: TRBJ1-2; DNA: TGTGCCAGCAGCGTAGATTTGACAGGGTCTAGCTACACCTTC; CDR3: CASSVDLTGSSYTF
V: TRBV5-1; D: -; J: TRBJ1-2; DNA: TGCGCCAGCAGCTTGGGACAGTTAGACTATGGCTACACCTTC; CDR3: CASSLGQLDYGYTF
V: TRBV7-9; D: -; J: TRBJ1-2; DNA: TGTGCCAGCCTGTTTATAGACTCGGGGAGGGTCTATGGCTACACCTTC; CDR3: CASLFIDSGRVYGYTF
V: TRBV7-9; D: -; J: TRBJ2-7; DNA: TGTGCCAGCAGCTTAGGACAGCCCTACGAGCAGTACTTC; CDR3: CASSLGQPYEQYF
V: TRBV30; D: -; J: TRBJ1-1; DNA: TGTGCCTGGAACCGAGGGAGGGGGAACACTGAAGCTTTCTTT; CDR3: CAWNRGRGNTEAFF
V: TRBV27; D: -; J: TRBJ1-2; DNA: TGTGCCAGCAGTTTATCCGTAGGGGATATGCGAATGCGTGGCTACACCTTC; CDR3: CASSLSVGDMRMRGYTF
V: TRBV5-4; D: -; J: TRBJ1-2; DNA: TGTGCCAGCAGCCCAGCTAACTATGGCTACACCTTC; CDR3: CASSPANYGYTF
V: TRBV7-2; D: TRBD2; J: TRBJ2-7; DNA: TGTGCCAGCAGCATGGGACTAGCCCGGGGTCCCTACGAGCAGTACTTC; CDR3: CASSMGLARGPYEQYF
V: TRBV28; D: TRBD1; J: TRBJ1-2; DNA: TGTGCCAGCAGTCTCGGGACAGGGCTTGGCGATGGCTACACCTTC; CDR3: CASSLGTGLGDGYTF
V: TRBV6-5; D: -; J: TRBJ2-1; DNA: TGTGCCAGCAGTTACCGAATAGCCCCCCCCCACAATGAGCAGTTCTTC; CDR3: CASSYRIAPPHNEQFF
V: TRBV5-1; D: TRBD1; J: TRBJ1-2; DNA: TGCGCCAGCAGCTGGACAGGAGATAACTATGGCTACACCTTC; CDR3: CASSWTGDNYGYTF
V: TRBV28; D: -; J: TRBJ2-7; DNA: TGTGCCAGCAGTTTTGACAGGGAGGCCTACGAGCAGTACTTC; CDR3: CASSFDREAYEQYF